The next 30 T cell receptor beta chains were all read from a single sample in a study of regulatory T cells in long-lasting Graves disease (TCRdb year 2021). The method behind the library was multiplex PCR. The run used an Illumina HiSeq 4000. iRepertoire HTBI primers and Arm-PCR amplification of CDR3 regions were used to construct TCR beta libraries. TCRdb handled the public reads itself, with Q25 trimming in fastp and clone calling in MiXCR, and kept productive beta chains. Records with the same CDR3 protein are collapsed into one entry carrying the most frequent genes and DNA. Here the sample has roughly 400,000 distinct CDR3 sequences; roughly 20% occur a single time. The ten largest clonotypes hold about a fifth of the sample. This sample's time point label indicates: persistent/refractory GD, antithyroid drugs over 5 years with positive TRAb. For both TCR sequencing and RNA sequencing, RNA was extracted from PBMCs in TRIzol.

The source was peripheral blood mononuclear cells (PBMCs), collected when the disease was refractory, from a patient treated with antithyroid drugs. The source is a female donor with Graves disease.

This clonotype was counted ten times or more. The CDR3 loop is CASSEAGRLANYGYTF. CDR3 nucleotides: TGTGCCAGCAGTGAAGCCGGACGTCTAGCTAACTATGGCTACACCTTC. The V call is TRBV6-1, the J call TRBJ1-2; D is unresolved. The germline CDR1 and CDR2 sequences are MNHNS and SASEGT. Trimming removed 0 bases at V and 0 bases at J, with 11 bases between. The CDR3 runs to 16 residues.

This clonotype was detected only once. The rearrangement uses TRBV24-1 and TRBJ1-1; D is uncertain. The V gene's germline CDR1 is KGHDR and CDR2 SFDVKD. V shed 5 bases and J shed 6 bases, with 9 bases lying between them. The length of the CDR3 is 12 residues. The chain's CDR3 is CATSAFGSEAFF. In nucleotides, the CDR3 is TGTGCCACCAGTGCTTTTGGTTCTGAAGCTTTCTTT.

This chain connects TRBV2 to TRBJ2-5, with 7 bases identical to TRBD1. The CDR3 has 14 residues. The V gene end was trimmed by 8 bases and the J gene end by 5 bases; junction bases not matched to a gene: 11. Germline CDR1 is SNHLY and CDR2 is FYNNEI. For the CDR3, the DNA is TGTGCCAGCGCTAGACAGGGATTGGCGGAGACCCAGTACTTC. This translates into CASARQGLAETQYF.

This clonotype was detected only a few times. The chain combines TRBV28 with TRBJ1-3; 10 bases agree with TRBD1. Germline CDR1 reads MDHEN; CDR2 reads SYDVKM. Trimming took 5 bases from V and 4 from J; bases not matched to a gene: 5. This CDR3 comprises 15 residues. CDR3 nucleotide sequence: TGTGCCAGCAGTCCAGGGACAGGGGAAGGAAACACCATATATTTT. Translation gives CASSPGTGEGNTIYF.

Points on this clonotype: One base away lies a much larger clone, so this may be a sequencing read error. The chain has TRBV6-5 and TRBJ2-7, with D tentatively TRBD2 (5 bases). The germline V and J ends were trimmed by 4 bases and 0 bases, with 13 bases remaining between them. Germline assignment: CDR1 MNHEY and CDR2 SVGAGI. The CDR3 runs 15 residues. The CDR3 coding sequence is TGTGCCAGCAGTTCCGCTAGCAGATCCTCCTACGAGCAGTACTTC. Translation gives CASSSASRSSYEQYF.

This clonotype was observed many times. The chain links TRBV28 to TRBJ2-5; unclear D gene. Trimming removed 3 bases at V and 7 bases at J, with 12 bases between. CDR1 and CDR2 from the germline V gene are MDHEN and SYDVKM. The length of the CDR3 is 13 residues. DNA for the CDR3: TGTGCCAGCAGTTTTCTAAGGCCAGGGACCCAGTACTTC. Its protein product is CASSFLRPGTQYF.

This clonotype has at least ten counts. The chain carries TRBV2 and TRBJ2-2; TRBD1 is a possible D gene (6 bases). CDR1 and CDR2 from the germline V gene are SNHLY and FYNNEI. Trimming pared 9 bases from V and 3 bases from J, leaving 17 bases between. The CDR3 runs to 15 residues. The CDR3 here is CASTELGTYTGELFF. The CDR3 DNA follows: TGTGCCAGTACCGAGCTCGGGACATACACCGGGGAGCTGTTTTTT.

The V and J genes are TRBV29-1 and TRBJ2-7; D is unresolved. This CDR3 has 14 amino acids. Germline CDR1 SQVTM, CDR2 ANQGSEA. V was clipped by 4 bases and J by 0 bases, with 13 bases between them. CDR3: CSVVSGWVSYEQYF. Written as DNA, the CDR3 is TGCAGCGTTGTTTCAGGATGGGTCTCCTACGAGCAGTACTTC.

The genes are TRBV19 and TRBJ1-5, with 7 bases identical to TRBD1. This CDR3 contains 17 residues. Germline V CDR1 and CDR2: LNHDA, SQIVND (reference sequence). J lost 4 bases, V lost 3 bases, and 12 bases had no gene match. CDR3 sequence: CASSIRSTGLANQPQHF. CDR3 DNA sequence: TGTGCCAGTAGTATTCGGTCGACAGGGCTGGCGAATCAGCCCCAGCATTTT.

CDR3 loop: CATSDSDRATEAFF. The DNA of the CDR3 is TGTGCCACCAGTGACAGCGACAGGGCGACTGAAGCTTTCTTT. This sequence joins TRBV24-1 and TRBJ1-1, with TRBD1 matching over 7 bases. V shed 4 bases, J shed 5 bases, and the junction held 6 bases outside the gene matches. The germline gives CDR1 KGHDR, CDR2 SFDVKD. CDR3 length equals 14 residues.

This clonotype was detected ten times or more. The J gene is TRBJ2-2, the V gene TRBV11-2; no firm D call. Per germline, CDR1 SGHAT and CDR2 FQNNGV. With 1 base removed from V and 5 bases from J, the gap between germline ends came to 8 bases. This CDR3 contains 14 residues. The CDR3 DNA reads as TGTGCCAGCAGCTTAGTTGTGGGGACCGGGGAGCTGTTTTTT. Translating it yields CASSLVVGTGELFF.

V gene TRBV6-2 or TRBV6-3 combines with J gene TRBJ1-1; D gene ambiguous. Germline assignment: CDR1 MNHEY and CDR2 SVGEGT. The CDR3 sequence is 9 residues long. The V end was cut by 11 bases, the J end by 11 bases, with 12 bases between. The CDR3 DNA is TGTGCCGCGTGCCAATCGGCTTTCTTT. Translated: CAACQSAFF.

This clonotype appeared a few times. The chain uses TRBV12-3 or TRBV12-4 and TRBJ2-5; the D call may be TRBD1 or TRBD2 (5 bases each). There are 15 residues in the CDR3. Trimming shortened V by 1 base and J by 5 bases, and 14 bases separated the two germline ends. CDR3 nucleotides: TGTGCCAGCAGTTTAGGGGGCCGGAGCGGCGAGACCCAGTACTTC. The encoded protein is CASSLGGRSGETQYF.

The rearrangement links TRBV15 to TRBJ2-7; D might be TRBD2 (6 bases). In germline, CDR1 is LNHNV, CDR2 YYDKDF (reference sequence). Trimming removed 0 bases at V and 7 bases at J, with 13 bases between. The CDR3 contains 14 residues. The CDR3 sequence is CATSRDQVGREQYF. CDR3 DNA: TGTGCCACCAGCAGAGATCAAGTTGGGAGGGAGCAGTACTTC.

The chain combines TRBV5-1 with TRBJ1-2; D is unresolved. CDR3 length: 14 residues. V was shortened by 4 bases and J by 6 bases, with 16 bases between the two germline ends. CDR1 SGHRS and CDR2 YFSETQ come from the germline V gene. The CDR3 sequence: CASSPGLKGNGYTF. The CDR3 DNA is TGCGCCAGCAGCCCGGGTTTGAAGGGCAATGGCTACACCTTC.

Of note for this clonotype: One end of the junction does not line up with germline, which may come from a read error. The chain links TRBV24-1 to TRBJ2-2; 15 bases map to TRBD2. Germline V gene lookup returns CDR1 KGHDR and CDR2 SFDVKD. The CDR3 spans 20 residues. Here the CDR3 DNA reads TGTGCCACCAGCGATTTAGGACTAGCGGGAGGGAGTACGTGGACCGGGGAGCTGTTTTTT. This codes for CATSDLGLAGGSTWTGELFF.

This clonotype was counted a few times. The chain has TRBV4-2 and TRBJ2-7; the match to TRBD2 covers 8 bases. V lost 3 bases to trimming and J lost 5 bases; unmatched junction nucleotides: 6. CDR1 is LGHNA and CDR2 is YNFKEQ in the germline V gene. The CDR3 spans 14 residues. In nucleotides, the CDR3 is TGTGCCAGCAGCCAGGGACTAGAGCTCGACGAGCAGTACTTC. This gives the protein CASSQGLELDEQYF.

There are a few counts of this clonotype. The chain employs TRBV20-1 and TRBJ1-5, with no clear D. The CDR3 is made up of 16 amino acids. Germline assignment: CDR1 DFQATT and CDR2 SNEGSKA (reference sequence). Trimming left V 2 bases short and J 0 bases short, with 14 bases between. The CDR3 DNA follows: TGCAGTGCTAGATTGGGCCCCGCGTATAGCAATCAGCCCCAGCATTTT. Its protein is CSARLGPAYSNQPQHF.

With regard to this clonotype: Germline and junction disagree at one end, which may indicate a read error. The chain has TRBV20-1 and TRBJ2-1; the D is unclear. Germline CDR1 reads DFQATT; CDR2 reads SNEGSKA (reference sequence). The CDR3 loop spans 12 amino acids. DNA of the CDR3: TGTAGTGCTAGGCCCGACACGGAGTTGGTGTTCTTC. It specifies CSARPDTELVFF.

This clonotype was counted at least ten times. This chain links TRBV6-1 with TRBJ2-5; 10 bases align to TRBD1. Germline CDR1 and CDR2: MNHNS and SASEGT. Trimming cost V 6 bases and J 5 bases; bases outside gene matches: 12. CDR3 length: 16 amino acids. DNA for the CDR3: TGTGCCAGCAGCCTGCTGACAGGGGGCAATGAGGAGACCCAGTACTTC. It is translated as CASSLLTGGNEETQYF.

This sequence joins TRBV4-3 and TRBJ2-1, with 8 bases aligning to TRBD1. Trimming removed 3 bases from V and 5 bases from J; junction bases left unmatched: 6. This CDR3 spans 15 amino acids. Germline assignment: CDR1 LGHNA and CDR2 YSLEER. The CDR3 sequence: CASSHDRGWDNEQFF. DNA of the CDR3: TGCGCCAGCAGCCATGACAGGGGCTGGGACAATGAGCAGTTCTTC.

The V call is TRBV27, the J call TRBJ1-2; TRBD1 aligns across 9 bases. Germline CDR1 is MNHEY and CDR2 is SMNVEV (reference sequence). CDR3 length equals 13 residues. The V segment lost 6 bases and the J segment 5 bases; nucleotides outside the gene matches: 4. CDR3 sequence: CASRSTGGYGYTF. DNA of the CDR3: TGTGCCAGCAGGTCGACAGGGGGATATGGCTACACCTTC.

On this clonotype itself: A much larger clone lies a single base off, so this may be a read error. The gene calls are TRBV7-8 and TRBJ1-5; TRBD1 might be the D (6 bases). The germline gives CDR1 SGHVS, CDR2 FQNEAQ. Deletions cut 8 bases from V and 3 bases from J, with 14 bases between. The CDR3 is 14 amino acids. As DNA, the CDR3 is TGTGCCAGCGGTCAGGGGTGGGACAATCAGCCCCAGCATTTT. Translated, it gives CASGQGWDNQPQHF.

The chain links TRBV13 to TRBJ1-2; D is undetermined. CDR1 and CDR2 (germline): PRHDT, FYEKMQ (reference sequence). This CDR3 contains 14 residues. Deletions cut 0 bases from V and 4 bases from J, with 9 bases between. The CDR3 DNA reads as TGTGCCAGCAGCTTAGGTCAGGCCTCCTATGGCTACACCTTC. Translating gives CASSLGQASYGYTF.

The V gene is TRBV27, the J gene TRBJ1-5; possible D gene TRBD1, 5 bases. This CDR3 spans 13 amino acids. The V and J ends lost 5 bases and 6 bases respectively, with 11 bases between them. CDR1 and CDR2 (germline): MNHEY, SMNVEV (reference sequence). CDR3 DNA sequence: TGTGCCAGCAGTACAGGACCCAGTCAGCCCCAGCATTTT. Translating it yields CASSTGPSQPQHF.

This clonotype was counted only a few times. A much larger clone is a single base away; this may be a read error. Likely a read error: the CDR3 ends without its conserved phenylalanine or tryptophan. This rearrangement joins TRBV2 to TRBJ2-7; 9 bases match TRBD2. This CDR3 has 15 residues. The junction had 6 bases not matched to a gene; V was cut back by 3 bases and J by 3 bases. The germline CDR1 and CDR2 sequences are SNHLY and FYNNEI. CDR3 loop: CASSEGVAGDYEQYL. The CDR3 nucleotides read TGTGCCAGCAGTGAGGGGGTAGCGGGGGACTACGAGCAGTACCTC.

A word on this clonotype: Relative to the germline gene, one junction end is altered; a read error may explain this. The chain has TRBV29-1 and TRBJ1-1, with D tentatively TRBD1 (6 bases). The CDR3 spans 13 residues. Germline-derived CDR1 and CDR2 are SQVTM and ANQGSEA. The CDR3 DNA reads as TGCAGCGTTGCGGGGGCGATGGACACTGAAGCTCTCTTT. Translating it yields CSVAGAMDTEALF.

This clonotype was seen more than once but under ten times. The chain combines TRBV3-1 with TRBJ1-1; D is unresolved. Trimming pared 1 base from V and 0 bases from J, leaving 9 bases between. This CDR3 has 15 residues. In germline, CDR1 is LGHDT, CDR2 YNNKEL (reference sequence). In DNA form, the CDR3 reads TGTGCCAGCAGCCAAGGAAGAACTGTGAACACTGAAGCTTTCTTT. It is translated as CASSQGRTVNTEAFF.

V and J are TRBV28 and TRBJ2-5; 8 nucleotides align to TRBD1. The CDR3 length is 14 residues. The V gene end was trimmed by 8 bases and the J gene end by 5 bases; junction bases not matched to a gene: 10. Germline assignment: CDR1 MDHEN and CDR2 SYDVKM. This chain's CDR3 is CASHETGGKETQYF. The CDR3 nucleotides read TGTGCCAGCCATGAAACAGGGGGAAAGGAGACCCAGTACTTC. The variable domain in full, with the rest retrieved from reference TRBV28 and TRBJ2-5, is DVKVTQSSRYLVKRTGEKVFLECVQDMDHENMFWYRQDPGLGLRLIYFSYDVKMKEKGDIPEGYSVSREKKERFSLILESASTNQTSMYLCASHETGGKETQYFGPGTRLLVL.

The table lists this clonotype with many counts. CDR3 nucleotides: TGTGCCACCAGCAGGGGACAGGGGTGGGAGAACACTGAAGCTTTCTTT. Its protein product is CATSRGQGWENTEAFF. This chain connects TRBV15 to TRBJ1-1; TRBD1 aligns across 10 bases. The V and J ends lost 3 bases and 1 base, in that order; junction bases with no gene match: 5. Looked up from germline, CDR1 is LNHNV and CDR2 is YYDKDF (reference sequence). The CDR3 contains 16 residues.